The 15 T cell receptor beta chains reported below all come from one sample, sequenced in a study (dated by TCRdb to between 2015 and 2016). To prepare the library, 5' RACE was applied. The sequencer was an Illumina HiSeq 2000. TCRdb took the public reads, trimmed them with fastp at Q25, ran MiXCR for clone calling and kept in-frame beta chains. Every CDR3 protein is listed once, alongside the most common genes and DNA of its rows. A total of 200 or so distinct CDR3 sequences appear in this sample, about 17% of them only once. The top ten clones comprise 65% to 80% of the sample. The sequencing input was effector memory T cells from blood PBMCs. The cell subset or site label, as the study defines it: effector memory CD4+ T cells. The receptors derive from a male donor with HIV.

This clonotype was counted between two and nine times. This chain links TRBV24-1 with TRBJ1-1; D is unclear. The V gene lost 5 bases and the J gene lost 7 bases, with 7 bases spanning the gap. Germline loops: CDR1 KGHDR, CDR2 SFDVKD. The CDR3 extends over 11 amino acids. The CDR3 DNA follows: TGTGCCACCAGTGCGGCTAGTGAAGCTTTCTTT. Protein product: CATSAASEAFF.

This clonotype came up a few times. This chain uses TRBV15 with TRBJ1-6, with D perhaps TRBD1 (6 bases). This CDR3 region has 14 residues. Germline V CDR1 and CDR2: LNHNV, YYDKDF (reference sequence). The germline V and J ends were trimmed by 5 bases and 7 bases, with 12 bases remaining between them. The CDR3 sequence: CATSRGGGNSPLHF. The CDR3 DNA reads as TGTGCCACCAGCCGCGGAGGGGGGAATTCACCCCTCCACTTT.

The V gene is TRBV20-1, the J gene TRBJ2-3; the match to TRBD2 covers 7 bases. V gave up 6 bases and J gave up 4 bases; unmatched junction bases: 19. The CDR3 has 17 amino acids. From germline, CDR1 is DFQATT and CDR2 SNEGSKA (reference sequence). The CDR3 here is CSAPGRVRRSLPDTQYF. The CDR3 DNA follows: TGCAGTGCCCCAGGGAGGGTTAGGAGGAGCCTCCCAGATACGCAGTATTTT.

This clonotype is large within its sample. The V and J genes are TRBV19 and TRBJ1-2; TRBD1 might be the D (5 bases). The germline gives CDR1 LNHDA, CDR2 SQIVND (reference sequence). This CDR3 is built from 14 residues. Trimming pared 6 bases from V and 0 bases from J, leaving 11 bases between. The CDR3: CASRLDSSNYGYTF. DNA for the CDR3: TGTGCCAGTAGACTCGACAGCTCTAACTATGGCTACACCTTC.

This sequence joins TRBV6-2 or TRBV6-3 and TRBJ1-1; a weak D match, TRBD1 (5 bases). Germline CDR1 MNHEY, CDR2 SVGEGT. This CDR3 is 13 amino acids long. Trimming removed 2 bases from V and 5 bases from J, with 9 bases in between. The CDR3 is CASSYQGRTEAFF. CDR3 DNA sequence: TGTGCCAGCAGTTACCAGGGACGGACTGAAGCTTTCTTT.

By proportion, this clonotype is large. The chain employs TRBV10-3 and TRBJ2-1, with D unresolved. Per germline, CDR1 ENHRY and CDR2 SYGVKD. V shed 3 bases and J shed 9 bases, with 9 bases lying between them. The CDR3 totals 12 residues. Here the CDR3 reads CAISETQPEQFF. The CDR3 coding sequence is TGTGCCATCAGTGAAACCCAGCCTGAGCAGTTCTTC.

The V call is TRBV4-1, the J call TRBJ2-1, with D tentatively TRBD2 (6 bases). V lost 5 bases, J lost 2 bases, and 10 bases lay in between. CDR1 and CDR2 (germline): MGHRA, YSYEKL. This CDR3 is built from 14 residues. The CDR3 sequence: CASSSERAYNEQFF. The CDR3, as DNA: TGCGCCAGCAGCTCGGAGCGGGCCTACAATGAGCAGTTCTTC.

This clonotype is judged hyperexpanded. The chain carries TRBV5-4 and TRBJ2-3; D remains ambiguous. This CDR3 region has 15 residues. The V gene's germline CDR1 is SGHNT and CDR2 YYREEE (reference sequence). Trimming removed 2 bases from V and 0 bases from J, with 10 bases in between. The CDR3 coding sequence is TGTGCCAGCAGCTTAGCAGAGCTTAGCACAGATACGCAGTATTTT. Translated, it gives CASSLAELSTDTQYF.

This clonotype appeared a few times. The chain has TRBV10-3 and TRBJ2-7; TRBD2 is a possible D gene (7 bases). Germline lookup yields CDR1 ENHRY and CDR2 SYGVKD. The CDR3 totals 14 residues. V was trimmed by 6 bases and J by 7 bases, leaving 19 bases between them. The CDR3 bases are TGTGCCATCAGCTCTGGGGGGGCTAATCCGGAGCAGTACTTC. Protein sequence: CAISSGGANPEQYF.

This clonotype is large. The chain has TRBV6-1 and TRBJ2-1, with D perhaps matching TRBD1 (6 bases). Per germline, CDR1 MNHNS and CDR2 SASEGT. The CDR3 runs to 15 residues. Trimming stripped 6 bases from V and 0 bases from J, with 12 bases between. The CDR3 coding sequence is TGTGCCAGCAGACAGGACAGTAGCTCCTACAATGAGCAGTTCTTC. Encoded protein: CASRQDSSSYNEQFF.

The V call is TRBV20-1, the J call TRBJ1-2; D is perhaps TRBD1 (5 bases). CDR1 and CDR2 from the germline V gene are DFQATT and SNEGSKA (reference sequence). This CDR3 is built from 14 residues. V was cut by 3 bases and J by 8 bases, with 19 bases left in between. The CDR3 sequence: CSASSTGASGGYTF. Here the CDR3 DNA reads TGCAGTGCTAGTTCCACCGGGGCGTCGGGAGGCTACACCTTC.

This clonotype was seen a few times. CDR3 residues: CASSEFPPSGTKNIQYF. The DNA for the CDR3 is TGTGCCAGCAGTGAATTCCCTCCTTCAGGGACCAAAAACATTCAGTACTTC. This chain joins TRBV6-1 and TRBJ2-4; D is possibly TRBD1 (5 bases). CDR3 size: 17 residues. Trimming cost V 2 bases and J 2 bases, with 16 bases left between them. Germline V lookup: CDR1 MNHNS, CDR2 SASEGT.

This chain joins TRBV27 and TRBJ1-6; no clear D. The CDR3 length is 17 residues. Trimming stripped 5 bases from V and 0 bases from J, with 14 bases between. From germline, CDR1 is MNHEY and CDR2 SMNVEV (reference sequence). Here the CDR3 reads CASSPGISSSYNSPLHF. CDR3 in DNA: TGTGCCAGCAGTCCCGGGATCTCTAGCTCCTATAATTCACCCCTCCACTTT.

The chain combines TRBV11-2 with TRBJ2-7; 10 bases match TRBD1. Per the germline V gene, CDR1 is SGHAT and CDR2 is FQNNGV. The CDR3 loop spans 15 amino acids. The junction had 7 bases not matched to a gene; V was cut back by 5 bases and J by 3 bases. The CDR3 region has the DNA TGTGCCAGCAGCCTCCCCCGGACAGGGGGCTACGAGCAGTACTTC. This gives the protein CASSLPRTGGYEQYF.

The rearrangement links TRBV2 to TRBJ1-1; 9 bases fit TRBD1. Germline CDR1 reads SNHLY; CDR2 reads FYNNEI. The J segment lost 4 bases and the V segment lost 1 base, leaving 4 bases of the junction unmatched. The CDR3 is 15 residues long. The CDR3 nucleotides are TGTGCCAGCAGTGAAGACAGGGGGCAGAGCACTGAAGCTTTCTTT. It is translated as CASSEDRGQSTEAFF. Supplemented by reference TRBV2 and TRBJ1-1, the full variable domain reads EPEVTQTPSHQVTQMGQEVILRCVPISNHLYFYWYRQILGQKVEFLVSFYNNEISEKSEIFDDQFSVERPDGSNFTLKIRSTKLEDSAMYFCASSEDRGQSTEAFFGQGTRLTVV.